This T cell receptor beta chain was sequenced during a study of blood T cell repertoires in COVID-19. At the level of the study: Researchers got acute and convalescent COVID-19 samples from the United States, Italy and Spain.

Using immunoSEQ multiplex PCR, the repertoire was profiled, and TCRdb retains in-frame clones only, with some absent. The table includes tens of thousands of clones, more than 85% detected once. Participants were aged about 18 to 89 years from 20 to 30 US areas. Participants' own reports of clinical history determined their cohort assignment. Recovery among Cohort 3 donors was established by two negative PCRs, clearance, or symptom resolution. Trimming at V came to 3 bases and at J to 4 bases, leaving 5 bases not matched to a gene. Germline CDR1 reads ENHRY; CDR2 reads SYGVKD. CDR3 size: 14 residues. The receptor comes from a woman aged 50 to 60 who had recovered from COVID-19. The sequenced sample consisted of PBMCs or T cells enriched from blood (not recorded which). The chain uses TRBV10-3 and TRBJ1-2; 7 bases align to TRBD1. The CDR3 here is CAISDQGVGYGYTF. The CDR3 region has the DNA TGTGCCATCAGTGATCAGGGGGTGGGCTATGGCTACACCTTC.